This entry concerns a single T cell receptor (beta chain). This entry comes from a study of blood T cell repertoires in COVID-19. Study in general: The United States, Italy and Spain provided the acute and convalescent COVID-19 samples. Sources were T cells, B-cell-depleted T cells, or PBMCs; the material itself was cDNA or gDNA.

This CDR3 region has 15 residues. Germline CDR1 SGHAT, CDR2 FQNNGV. V was pared by 4 bases and J by 4 bases, with 14 bases between. Under the authors' procedure: Amplifying reference gene primers gave estimates of nucleated cell counts. Sequencing used immunoSEQ multiplex PCR; TCRdb keeps in-frame clones, though not all of them. The DNA gave D and trimming, while V, J and clone size come from that table. The sample has about 130,000 clones; about 78% are singletons. This TCR came from a man in his 60s who had recovered from COVID-19. The chain combines TRBV11-2 with TRBJ2-1; D is perhaps TRBD2 (7 bases). The sample comprised peripheral blood. CDR3 bases: TGTGCCAGCAGCTCCCGGGCGGGGGCATACAATGAGCAGTTCTTC. It specifies CASSSRAGAYNEQFF.